This T cell receptor (beta chain) was observed in a study of breast tumors, draining lymph nodes, adjacent tissues. TCRdb analysed the multiplex PCR reads with MiXCR anew, one entry per CDR3 protein. The sample lists under 70,000 distinct CDR3 sequences, 40% to 45% occurring once. Overall study findings and caveats: Tumor T cell lymph node origin was a supported hypothesis, not proven. Luminal-like breast cancer showed significantly greater tumor-nontumor repertoire similarity than basal-like breast cancer did. The data were judged consistent with most tumor T cells coming from lymph node and expanding in tumor.

On this clonotype: What it binds is unknown.

This clonotype was obtained from a female donor with breast cancer. Some clones in this sample may be carry-over from other donors' samples. Sequenced: breast tumor tissue.

In DNA, the CDR3 is TGTGCCATCAGTGTCGGACTAGCGGGAGTCGGATCAGATACGCAGTATTTT. Protein product: CAISVGLAGVGSDTQYF. The genes are TRBV10-3 and TRBJ2-3; TRBD2 agrees at 13 bases. Germline values: CDR1 ENHRY, CDR2 SYGVKD. There are 17 residues in the CDR3. Trimming removed 4 bases from V and 4 bases from J; junction bases left unmatched: 8.